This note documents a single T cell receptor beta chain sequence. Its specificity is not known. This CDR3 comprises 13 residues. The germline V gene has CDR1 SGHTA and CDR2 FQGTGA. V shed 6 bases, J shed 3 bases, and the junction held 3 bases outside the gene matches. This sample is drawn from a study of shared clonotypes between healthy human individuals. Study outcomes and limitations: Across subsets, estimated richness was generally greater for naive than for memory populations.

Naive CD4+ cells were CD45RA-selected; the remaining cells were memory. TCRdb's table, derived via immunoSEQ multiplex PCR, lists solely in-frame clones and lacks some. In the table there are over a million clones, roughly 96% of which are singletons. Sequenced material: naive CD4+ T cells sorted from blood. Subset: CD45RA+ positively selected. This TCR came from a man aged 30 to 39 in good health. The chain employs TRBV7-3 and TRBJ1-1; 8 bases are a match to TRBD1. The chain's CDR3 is CASRLQGDTEAFF. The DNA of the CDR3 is TGTGCCAGCAGGCTACAGGGGGACACTGAAGCTTTCTTT.